Listed here are 30 T cell receptor beta chains from one sample, sequenced in a study of T cells expressing NK-cell markers. TCRdb derives one entry per CDR3 protein from the 5' RACE reads, leaving out DNA. This repertoire includes 140,000 to 150,000 distinct CDR3 sequences. The sequencing sample was made of blood T cells: a sorted CD56 or NKG2C T cell subset, CD4+ or CD8+ T cells, or bulk PBMC T cells (not recorded which). Receptors originate from a man younger than 35 in good health.

This chain joins TRBV29-1 and TRBJ2-7. Germline values: CDR1 SQVTM, CDR2 ANQGSEA. There are 13 residues in the CDR3. The CDR3 here is CSVDLVGSYEQYF.

This chain links TRBV29-1 with TRBJ2-1; TCRdb's D gene call, TRBD2, goes unchecked for lack of DNA. This CDR3 is built from 16 residues. The V gene's germline CDR1 is SQVTM and CDR2 ANQGSEA. The CDR3 spells CSVEDAGPLAANEQFF.

The rearrangement links TRBV7-8 to TRBJ2-1; the TRBD1 assignment by TCRdb is unverifiable without DNA. The CDR3 contains 15 residues. CDR1 and CDR2 (germline): SGHVS, FQNEAQ. The CDR3 spells CASSPGDSPYNEQFF.

The chain employs TRBV5-1 and TRBJ1-1. From germline, CDR1 is SGHRS and CDR2 YFSETQ. CDR3 length: 15 amino acids. CDR3 region: CASSPFGVVNTEAFF.

The rearrangement links TRBV27 to TRBJ2-1. Germline V gene lookup returns CDR1 MNHEY and CDR2 SMNVEV (reference sequence). This CDR3 is 13 amino acids long. The CDR3 sequence: CASSSTLGNEQFF.

V is TRBV12-3 or TRBV12-4 and J is TRBJ1-1; TCRdb designates TRBD1, a call that cannot be tested without DNA. CDR3 length equals 17 residues. CDR3 in amino acids: CASSLSWDRPMNTEAFF.

The CDR3 spells CARREEHSEQFF. The J gene is TRBJ2-1, the V gene TRBV2. This CDR3 has 12 amino acids. Germline V lookup: CDR1 SNHLY, CDR2 FYNNEI.

The genes are TRBV19 and TRBJ2-7; TCRdb's assignment of TRBD1 cannot be checked, as there is no DNA. Germline CDR1 reads LNHDA; CDR2 reads SQIVND (reference sequence). The CDR3 has 14 residues. This CDR3 is CASSFRVHSYEQYF.

The CDR3 loop is CASTPGTSGGSSYNEQFF. The chain uses TRBV7-2 and TRBJ2-1; TCRdb calls TRBD2, which cannot be checked without DNA. CDR1 is SGHTA, CDR2 FQGNSA, per germline. CDR3 size: 18 residues.

The rearrangement links TRBV14 to TRBJ2-1; with no DNA, the TCRdb D assignment of TRBD2 cannot be verified. The length of the CDR3 is 15 residues. From germline, CDR1 is SGHDN and CDR2 FVKESK. CDR3 in amino acids: CASSFLAGVFHEQFF.

CDR3 protein: CASRPLDSWGRSNQPQHF. V and J are TRBV19 and TRBJ1-5; TCRdb names TRBD1, which stays unverified in the absence of DNA. Germline loops: CDR1 LNHDA, CDR2 SQIVND (reference sequence). The CDR3 length is 18 residues.

The chain employs TRBV5-1 and TRBJ2-1; TCRdb proposes TRBD2, but this gene call is untestable without DNA. The CDR3 covers 16 residues. Per the germline V gene, CDR1 is SGHRS and CDR2 is YFSETQ. CDR3 amino acids: CASSNPGTSDYNEQFF.

The CDR3 reads CATTPGEAINTGELFF. The V gene is TRBV24-1, the J gene TRBJ2-2; TCRdb picks TRBD1, but there is no DNA to check that call. CDR1 is KGHDR, CDR2 SFDVKD, per germline. This CDR3 is built from 16 residues.

V usage is TRBV5-1 and J usage is TRBJ2-7; there is no DNA to check the TCRdb D call of TRBD1. The CDR3 is 13 amino acids. Germline loops: CDR1 SGHRS, CDR2 YFSETQ. The CDR3 region is CASRRDGYYEQYF. Drawing the rest from reference TRBV5-1 and TRBJ2-7, the complete variable domain is KAGVTQTPRYLIKTRGQQVTLSCSPISGHRSVSWYQQTPGQGLQFLFEYFSETQRNKGNFPGRFSGRQFSNSRSEMNVSTLELGDSALYLCASRRDGYYEQYFGPGTRLTVT.

V usage is TRBV18 and J usage is TRBJ1-1. Per the germline V gene, CDR1 is KGHSH and CDR2 is LQKENI. The CDR3 runs 16 residues. The CDR3: CASSPPGGPGNTEAFF. The complete variable domain, with remaining parts taken from reference TRBV18 and TRBJ1-1, reads NAGVMQNPRHLVRRRGQEARLRCSPMKGHSHVYWYRQLPEEGLKFMVYLQKENIIDESGMPKERFSAEFPKEGPSILRIQQVVRGDSAAYFCASSPPGGPGNTEAFFGQGTRLTVV.

The V and J genes are TRBV2 and TRBJ2-7; the TCRdb call, TRBD2, lacks DNA for checking. This CDR3 contains 13 residues. Per the germline V gene, CDR1 is SNHLY and CDR2 is FYNNEI. The CDR3 is CASTPGLAYEQYF.

The gene calls are TRBV12-3 or TRBV12-4 and TRBJ2-1; TCRdb designates TRBD2, a call that cannot be tested without DNA. The CDR3 runs to 13 residues. CDR3 sequence: CASSFASSHEQFF.

The J gene is TRBJ2-1, the V gene TRBV10-3. CDR1 is ENHRY and CDR2 is SYGVKD in the germline V gene. CDR3 size: 14 residues. The CDR3 region is CAITEGRADNEQFF.

The chain couples TRBV25-1 to TRBJ2-1; TCRdb's D gene call, TRBD1, goes unchecked for lack of DNA. The CDR3 loop spans 13 amino acids. In germline, CDR1 is MGHDK, CDR2 SYGVNS. The CDR3 loop is CASSDSGGYEQFF.

The V call is TRBV12-5, the J call TRBJ2-1. Germline V gene lookup returns CDR1 LGHNT and CDR2 FRNRAP. The CDR3 runs 16 residues. The CDR3 loop reads CASGLEKVDGPNEQFF.

The gene calls are TRBV29-1 and TRBJ2-1. The CDR3 length is 11 residues. Germline V CDR1 and CDR2: SQVTM, ANQGSEA. The chain's CDR3 is CSVSLYNEQFF.

The chain links TRBV5-1 to TRBJ2-1; TCRdb calls TRBD2, which cannot be checked without DNA. The CDR3 has 16 amino acids. The germline CDR1 and CDR2 sequences are SGHRS and YFSETQ. The CDR3 here is CASSMAGAGGLDEQFF.

The chain uses TRBV28 and TRBJ2-5. Germline CDR1 and CDR2: MDHEN and SYDVKM. The CDR3 contains 14 residues. This CDR3 reads CASSSGRTQETQYF. The whole variable domain, remainder taken from reference TRBV28 and TRBJ2-5, is DVKVTQSSRYLVKRTGEKVFLECVQDMDHENMFWYRQDPGLGLRLIYFSYDVKMKEKGDIPEGYSVSREKKERFSLILESASTNQTSMYLCASSSGRTQETQYFGPGTRLLVL.

This chain connects TRBV20-1 to TRBJ2-1; the TRBD2 assignment by TCRdb is unverifiable without DNA. Per the germline V gene, CDR1 is DFQATT and CDR2 is SNEGSKA (reference sequence). The CDR3 is 14 residues long. CDR3 protein: CSARDGLARNEQFF.

This sequence joins TRBV13 and TRBJ2-1; TCRdb lists TRBD2, though no DNA is available to test this call. The germline V gene has CDR1 PRHDT and CDR2 FYEKMQ (reference sequence). This CDR3 has 15 amino acids. CDR3 in amino acids: CASSLSGPRDNEQFF. Supplemented by reference TRBV13 and TRBJ2-1, the full variable domain reads AAGVIQSPRHLIKEKRETATLKCYPIPRHDTVYWYQQGPGQDPQFLISFYEKMQSDKGSIPDRFSAQQFSDYHSELNMSSLELGDSALYFCASSLSGPRDNEQFFGPGTRLTVL.

This rearrangement joins TRBV7-8 to TRBJ2-3. The CDR3 loop spans 11 amino acids. The germline V gene encodes CDR1 SGHVS and CDR2 FQNEAQ. CDR3 protein: CASSTTDTQYF.

The chain joins TRBV11-1 to TRBJ2-4; without DNA, the TCRdb call of TRBD1 cannot be checked. The germline V gene encodes CDR1 SGHAT and CDR2 FQDESV (reference sequence). The CDR3 has 18 amino acids. This CDR3 reads CASSLSILGELAKNIQYF.

The V call is TRBV6-5, the J call TRBJ2-4; TCRdb picks TRBD2, but there is no DNA to check that call. The germline V gene encodes CDR1 MNHEY and CDR2 SVGAGI. This CDR3 has 14 amino acids. The CDR3 spells CASSPGLDENIQYF.

The gene calls are TRBV10-3 and TRBJ2-5. The CDR3 runs 15 residues. Germline CDR1 ENHRY, CDR2 SYGVKD. The CDR3 sequence: CAISESRDSQETQYF.

The chain links TRBV3-1 to TRBJ2-2. CDR1 and CDR2 (germline): LGHDT, YNNKEL (reference sequence). CDR3 length equals 14 residues. The CDR3 loop is CASSQIPGTGELFF.